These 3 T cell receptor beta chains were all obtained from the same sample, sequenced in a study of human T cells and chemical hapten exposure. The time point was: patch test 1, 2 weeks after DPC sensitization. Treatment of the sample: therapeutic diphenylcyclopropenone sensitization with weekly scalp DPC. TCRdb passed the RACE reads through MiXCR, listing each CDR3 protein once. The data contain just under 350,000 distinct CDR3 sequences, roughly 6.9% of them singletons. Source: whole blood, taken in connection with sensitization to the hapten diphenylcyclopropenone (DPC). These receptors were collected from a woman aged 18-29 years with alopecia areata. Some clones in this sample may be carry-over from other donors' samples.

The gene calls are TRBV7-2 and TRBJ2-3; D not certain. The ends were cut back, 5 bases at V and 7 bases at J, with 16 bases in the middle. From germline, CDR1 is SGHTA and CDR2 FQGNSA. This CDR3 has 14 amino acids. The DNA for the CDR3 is TGTGCCAGCAGCCCGCTGACCGTTAAAAATACGCAGTATTTT. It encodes CASSPLTVKNTQYF.

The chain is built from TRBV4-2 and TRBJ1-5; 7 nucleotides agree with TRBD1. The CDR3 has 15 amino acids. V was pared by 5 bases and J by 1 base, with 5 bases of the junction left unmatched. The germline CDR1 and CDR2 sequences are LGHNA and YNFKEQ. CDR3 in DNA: TGTGCCAGCAGCTTACAGGGGAAGAGCAATCAGCCCCAGCATTTT. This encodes CASSLQGKSNQPQHF.

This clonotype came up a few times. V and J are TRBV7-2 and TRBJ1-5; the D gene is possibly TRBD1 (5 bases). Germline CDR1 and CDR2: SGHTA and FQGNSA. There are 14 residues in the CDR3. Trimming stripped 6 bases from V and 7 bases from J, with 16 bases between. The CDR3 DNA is TGTGCCAGCAGTTTAATAGGGGAGGGACAGCCCCAGCATTTT. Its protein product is CASSLIGEGQPQHF.